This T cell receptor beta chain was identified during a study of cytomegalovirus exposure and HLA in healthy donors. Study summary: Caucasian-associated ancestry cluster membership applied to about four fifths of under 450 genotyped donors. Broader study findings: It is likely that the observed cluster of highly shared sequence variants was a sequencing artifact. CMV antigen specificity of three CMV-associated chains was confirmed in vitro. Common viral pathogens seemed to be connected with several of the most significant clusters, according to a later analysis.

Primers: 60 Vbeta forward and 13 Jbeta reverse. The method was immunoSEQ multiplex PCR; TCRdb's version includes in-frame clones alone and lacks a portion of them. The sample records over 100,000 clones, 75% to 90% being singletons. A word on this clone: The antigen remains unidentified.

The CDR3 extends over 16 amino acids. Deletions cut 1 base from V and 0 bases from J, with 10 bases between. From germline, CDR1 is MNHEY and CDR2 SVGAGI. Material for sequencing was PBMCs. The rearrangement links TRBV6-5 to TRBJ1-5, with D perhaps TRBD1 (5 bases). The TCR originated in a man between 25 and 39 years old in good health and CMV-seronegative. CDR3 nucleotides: TGTGCCAGCAGTTACTGTGGGGGGTGTAGCAATCAGCCCCAGCATTTT. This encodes CASSYCGGCSNQPQHF.